The clone carrying this T cell receptor (beta chain) was recorded a few times. The CDR3 has 18 residues. Germline loops: CDR1 MNHEY, CDR2 SVGEGT. The V and J ends lost 6 bases and 7 bases, in that order; junction bases with no gene match: 14. Using its own MiXCR run on the reads, TCRdb lists one record per CDR3 protein. The profile shows fewer than 550,000 distinct CDR3 sequences, 10% to 12% of them singletons. The data belong to a study of T cell repertoires in cytomegalovirus infection. Material: PBMCs. The rearrangement uses TRBV6-2 or TRBV6-3 and TRBJ2-2, with 13 bases matching TRBD2. The sequence derives from a human donor in good health (CMV status not recorded). Some clones in this sample may be carry-over from other donors' samples. CDR3 protein: CASSSDFGLAGVVGELFF. CDR3 DNA sequence: TGTGCCAGCAGCTCAGACTTCGGACTAGCGGGAGTTGTCGGGGAGCTGTTTTTT.